This T cell receptor (beta chain) was sequenced in a study of CD8 T cells in ankylosing spondylitis. Study-level findings and limits: Blood of patients with ankylosing spondylitis appeared to be characterized by a TCR beta motif of eight or nine highly homologous variants. Some of these motif variants have turned up before, in reports on reactive arthritis synovial fluid and blood.

V was trimmed by 5 bases and J by 6 bases, leaving 13 bases between them. CDR1 and CDR2 from the germline V gene are SEHNR and FQNEAQ (reference sequence). The CDR3 is 13 amino acids. A single record per CDR3 protein comes from TCRdb applying MiXCR to the 5' RACE reads. The table lists around 340,000 distinct CDR3 sequences, roughly 22% of them singletons. To note about this clonotype: Its antigen is not identified.

The sample comprised blood, either unsorted or a sorted T cell fraction (not recorded which). The rearrangement joins TRBV7-9 to TRBJ1-1; possibly TRBD1 for D (5 bases). The clonotype comes from a male donor with ankylosing spondylitis or in good health (not recorded which). The CDR3 sequence: CASSLPLQAEAFF. In DNA form, the CDR3 reads TGTGCCAGCAGCCTCCCTCTACAGGCTGAAGCTTTCTTT.